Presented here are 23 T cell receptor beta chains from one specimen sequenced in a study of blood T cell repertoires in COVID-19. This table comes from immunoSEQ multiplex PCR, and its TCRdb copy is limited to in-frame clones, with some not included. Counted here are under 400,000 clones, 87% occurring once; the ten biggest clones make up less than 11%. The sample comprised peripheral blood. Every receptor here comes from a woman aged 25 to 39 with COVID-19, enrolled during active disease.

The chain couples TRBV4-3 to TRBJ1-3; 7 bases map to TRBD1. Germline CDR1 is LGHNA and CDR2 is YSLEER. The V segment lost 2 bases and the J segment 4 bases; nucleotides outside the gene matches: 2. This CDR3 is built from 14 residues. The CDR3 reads CASSQTGAGNTIYF. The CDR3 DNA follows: TGCGCCAGCAGCCAAACAGGGGCCGGAAACACCATATATTTT.

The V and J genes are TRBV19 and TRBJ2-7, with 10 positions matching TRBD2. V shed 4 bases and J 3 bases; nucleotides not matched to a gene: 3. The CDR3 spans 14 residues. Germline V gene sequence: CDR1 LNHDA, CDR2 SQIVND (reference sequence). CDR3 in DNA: TGTGCCAGTAGTAGGAGCGGGAGGGACTACGAGCAGTACTTC. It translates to CASSRSGRDYEQYF.

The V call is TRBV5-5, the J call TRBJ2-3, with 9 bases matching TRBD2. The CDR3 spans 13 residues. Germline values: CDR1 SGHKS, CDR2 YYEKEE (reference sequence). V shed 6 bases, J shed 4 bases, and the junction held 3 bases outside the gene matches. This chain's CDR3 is CASMIAGADTQYF. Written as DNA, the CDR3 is TGTGCCAGCATGATAGCGGGAGCAGATACGCAGTATTTT.

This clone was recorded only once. The CDR3 loop reads CASSSWGSGKDEQYF. The CDR3 region has the DNA TGTGCCAGCAGCTCTTGGGGTAGCGGGAAAGACGAGCAGTACTTC. The chain links TRBV4-2 to TRBJ2-7; 8 positions agree with TRBD2. This CDR3 contains 15 residues. Unmatched junction bases numbered 11, after V lost 5 bases and J lost 5 bases. Looked up from germline, CDR1 is LGHNA and CDR2 is YNFKEQ.

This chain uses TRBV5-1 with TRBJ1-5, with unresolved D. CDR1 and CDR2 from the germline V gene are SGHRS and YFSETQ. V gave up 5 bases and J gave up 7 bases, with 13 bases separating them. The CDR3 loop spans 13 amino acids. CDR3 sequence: CASSPEVGQPQHF. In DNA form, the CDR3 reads TGCGCCAGCAGTCCGGAGGTCGGGCAGCCCCAGCATTTT.

This chain's CDR3 is CAGGDPPTDTQYF. The CDR3 DNA is TGTGCTGGGGGGGACCCCCCAACAGATACGCAGTATTTT. This chain joins TRBV5-4 and TRBJ2-3; TRBD2 matches at 7 bases. This CDR3 has 13 residues. Germline V gives CDR1 SGHNT, CDR2 YYREEE (reference sequence). Based on the CDR3 plus reference TRBV5-4 and TRBJ2-3, the full variable domain is ETGVTQSPTHLIKTRGQQVTLRCSSQSGHNTVSWYQQALGQGPQFIFQYYREEENGRGNFPPRFSGLQFPNYSSELNVNALELDDSALYLCAGGDPPTDTQYFGPGTRLTVL.

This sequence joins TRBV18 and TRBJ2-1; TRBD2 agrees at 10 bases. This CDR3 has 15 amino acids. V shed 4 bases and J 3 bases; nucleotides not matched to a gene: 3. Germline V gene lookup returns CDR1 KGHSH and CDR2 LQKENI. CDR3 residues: CASSLTSGIYNEQFF. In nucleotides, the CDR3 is TGTGCCAGCTCACTTACTAGCGGGATCTACAATGAGCAGTTCTTC.

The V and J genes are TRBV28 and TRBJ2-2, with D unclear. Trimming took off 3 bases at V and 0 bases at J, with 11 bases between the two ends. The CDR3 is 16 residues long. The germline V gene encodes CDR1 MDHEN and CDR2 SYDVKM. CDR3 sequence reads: CASSLVIPANTGELFF. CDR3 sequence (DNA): TGTGCCAGCAGTTTGGTCATACCGGCGAACACCGGGGAGCTGTTTTTT.

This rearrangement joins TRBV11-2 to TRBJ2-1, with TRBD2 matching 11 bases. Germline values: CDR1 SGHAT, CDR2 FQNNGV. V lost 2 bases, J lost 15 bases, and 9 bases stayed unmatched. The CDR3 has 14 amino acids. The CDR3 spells CASSLTGSGRVAFF. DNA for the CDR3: TGTGCCAGCAGCTTAACGGGTAGCGGGAGGGTTGCGTTCTTC. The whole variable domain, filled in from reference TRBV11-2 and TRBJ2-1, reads EAGVAQSPRYKIIEKRQSVAFWCNPISGHATLYWYQQILGQGPKLLIQFQNNGVVDDSQLPKDRFSAERLKGVDSTLKIQPAKLEDSAVYLCASSLTGSGRVAFFGPGTRLTVL.

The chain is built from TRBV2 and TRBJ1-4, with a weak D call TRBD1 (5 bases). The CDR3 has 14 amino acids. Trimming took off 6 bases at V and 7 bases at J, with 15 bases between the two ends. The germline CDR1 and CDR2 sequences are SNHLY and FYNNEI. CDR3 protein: CASRRGSSPEKLFF. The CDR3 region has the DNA TGTGCCAGCAGGCGGGGCAGTTCCCCTGAAAAACTGTTTTTT.

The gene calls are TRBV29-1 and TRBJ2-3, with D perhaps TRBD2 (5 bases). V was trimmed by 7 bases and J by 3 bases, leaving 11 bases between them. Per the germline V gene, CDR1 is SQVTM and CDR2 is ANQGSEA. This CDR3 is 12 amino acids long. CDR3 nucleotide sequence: TGCAGCGCCTCCCTAGCAACAGATACGCAGTATTTT. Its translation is CSASLATDTQYF.

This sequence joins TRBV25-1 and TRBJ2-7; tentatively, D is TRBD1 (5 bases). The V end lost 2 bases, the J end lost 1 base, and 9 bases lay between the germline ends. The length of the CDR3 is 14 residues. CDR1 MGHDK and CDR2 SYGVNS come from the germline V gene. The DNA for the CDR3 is TGTGCCAGCAGTGAAACAGGCGAATCCTACGAGCAGTACTTC. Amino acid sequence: CASSETGESYEQYF.

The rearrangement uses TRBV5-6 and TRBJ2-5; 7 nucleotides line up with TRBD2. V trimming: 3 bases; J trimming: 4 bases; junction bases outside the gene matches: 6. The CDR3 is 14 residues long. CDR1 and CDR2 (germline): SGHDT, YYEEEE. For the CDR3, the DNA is TGTGCCAGCAGCTCCGTGGGAGGGAGAGAGACCCAGTACTTC. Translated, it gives CASSSVGGRETQYF. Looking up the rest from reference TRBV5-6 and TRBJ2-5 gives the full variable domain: DAGVTQSPTHLIKTRGQQVTLRCSPKSGHDTVSWYQQALGQGPQFIFQYYEEEERQRGNFPDRFSGHQFPNYSSELNVNALLLGDSALYLCASSSVGGRETQYFGPGTRLLVL.

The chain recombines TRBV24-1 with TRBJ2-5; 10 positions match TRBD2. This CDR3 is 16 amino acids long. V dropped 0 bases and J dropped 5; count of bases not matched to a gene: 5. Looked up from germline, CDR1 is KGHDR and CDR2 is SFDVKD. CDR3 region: CATSDLIAGGGETQYF. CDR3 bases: TGTGCCACCAGTGATTTGATAGCGGGAGGAGGGGAGACCCAGTACTTC.

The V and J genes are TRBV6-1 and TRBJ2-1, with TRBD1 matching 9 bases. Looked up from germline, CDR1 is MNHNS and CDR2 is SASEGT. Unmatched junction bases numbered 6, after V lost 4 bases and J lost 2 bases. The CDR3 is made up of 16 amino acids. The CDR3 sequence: CASSGTGQGPYNEQFF. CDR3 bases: TGTGCCAGCAGTGGGACGGGACAGGGACCCTACAATGAGCAGTTCTTC.

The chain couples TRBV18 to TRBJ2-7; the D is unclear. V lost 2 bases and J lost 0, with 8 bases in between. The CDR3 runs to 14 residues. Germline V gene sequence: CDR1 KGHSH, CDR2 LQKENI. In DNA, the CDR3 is TGTGCCAGCTCACCAACCAGGTTCTCCTACGAGCAGTACTTC. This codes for CASSPTRFSYEQYF.

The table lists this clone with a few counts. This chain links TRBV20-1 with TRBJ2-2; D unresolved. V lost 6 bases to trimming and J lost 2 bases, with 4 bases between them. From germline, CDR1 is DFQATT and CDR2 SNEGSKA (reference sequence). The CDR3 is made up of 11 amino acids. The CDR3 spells CSAPNTGELFF. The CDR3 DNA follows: TGCAGTGCCCCTAACACCGGGGAGCTGTTTTTT.

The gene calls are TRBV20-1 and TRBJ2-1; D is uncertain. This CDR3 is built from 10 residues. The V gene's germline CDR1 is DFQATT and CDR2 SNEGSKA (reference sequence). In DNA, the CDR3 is TGCAGCCCTGCCTACAATGAGCAGTTCTTC. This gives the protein CSPAYNEQFF.

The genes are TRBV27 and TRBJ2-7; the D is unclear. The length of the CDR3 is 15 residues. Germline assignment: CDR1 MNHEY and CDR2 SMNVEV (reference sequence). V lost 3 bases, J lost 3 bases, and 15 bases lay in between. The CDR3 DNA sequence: TGTGCCAGCAGTTTGGGCTTTAATGGGCACTACGAGCAGTACTTC. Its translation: CASSLGFNGHYEQYF.

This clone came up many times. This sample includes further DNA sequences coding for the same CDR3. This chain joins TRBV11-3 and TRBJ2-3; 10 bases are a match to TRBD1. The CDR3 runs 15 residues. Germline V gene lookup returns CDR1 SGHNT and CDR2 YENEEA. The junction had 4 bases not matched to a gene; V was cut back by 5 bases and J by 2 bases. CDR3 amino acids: CASSPRQGATDTQYF. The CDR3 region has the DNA TGTGCCAGCAGCCCGCGACAGGGGGCCACAGATACGCAGTATTTT.

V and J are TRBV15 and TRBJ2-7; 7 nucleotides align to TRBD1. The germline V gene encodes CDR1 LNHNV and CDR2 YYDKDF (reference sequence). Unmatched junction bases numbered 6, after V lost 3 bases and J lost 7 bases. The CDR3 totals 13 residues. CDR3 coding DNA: TGTGCCACCAGCAGCCGACAGGGACGAGAGCAGTACTTC. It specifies CATSSRQGREQYF.

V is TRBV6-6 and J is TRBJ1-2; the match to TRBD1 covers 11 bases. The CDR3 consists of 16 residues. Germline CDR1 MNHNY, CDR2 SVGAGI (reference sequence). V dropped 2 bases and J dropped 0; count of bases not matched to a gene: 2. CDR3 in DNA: TGTGCCAGCAGTTACGGACAGGGGGCCACTAACTATGGCTACACCTTC. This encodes CASSYGQGATNYGYTF.

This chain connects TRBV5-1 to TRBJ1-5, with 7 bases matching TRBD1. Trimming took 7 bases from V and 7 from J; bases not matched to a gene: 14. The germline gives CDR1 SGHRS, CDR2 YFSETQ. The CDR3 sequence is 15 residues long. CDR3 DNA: TGCGCCAGCTCCTCCGAGGGGGCACAGAGACAGCCCCAGCATTTT. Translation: CASSSEGAQRQPQHF.